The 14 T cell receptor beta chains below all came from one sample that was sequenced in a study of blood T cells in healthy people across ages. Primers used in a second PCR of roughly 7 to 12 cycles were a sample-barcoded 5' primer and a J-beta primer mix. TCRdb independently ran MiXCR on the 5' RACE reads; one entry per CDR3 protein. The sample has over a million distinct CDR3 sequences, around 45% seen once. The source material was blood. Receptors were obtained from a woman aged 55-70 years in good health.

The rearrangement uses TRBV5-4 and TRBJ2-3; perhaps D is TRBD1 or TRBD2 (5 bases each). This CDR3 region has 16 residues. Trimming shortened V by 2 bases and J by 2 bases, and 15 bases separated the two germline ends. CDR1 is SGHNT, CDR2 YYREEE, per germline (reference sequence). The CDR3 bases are TGTGCCAGCAGCTTTAAGGGGTCGGGACCCACAGATACGCAGTATTTT. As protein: CASSFKGSGPTDTQYF.

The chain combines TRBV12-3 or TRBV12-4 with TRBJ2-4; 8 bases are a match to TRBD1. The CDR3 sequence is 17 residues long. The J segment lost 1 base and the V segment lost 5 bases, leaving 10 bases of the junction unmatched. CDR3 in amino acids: CASSPTRQGLAKNIQYF. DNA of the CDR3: TGTGCCAGCAGTCCCACTCGACAGGGGTTGGCCAAAAACATTCAGTACTTC.

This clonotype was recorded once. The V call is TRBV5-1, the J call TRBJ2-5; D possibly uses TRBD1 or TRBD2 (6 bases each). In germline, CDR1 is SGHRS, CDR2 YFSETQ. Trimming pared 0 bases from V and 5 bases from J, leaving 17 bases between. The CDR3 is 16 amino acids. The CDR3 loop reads CASSLAPGAVFETQYF. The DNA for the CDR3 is TGCGCCAGCAGCTTGGCCCCGGGGGCAGTATTTGAGACCCAGTACTTC. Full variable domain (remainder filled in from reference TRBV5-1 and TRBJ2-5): KAGVTQTPRYLIKTRGQQVTLSCSPISGHRSVSWYQQTPGQGLQFLFEYFSETQRNKGNFPGRFSGRQFSNSRSEMNVSTLELGDSALYLCASSLAPGAVFETQYFGPGTRLLVL.

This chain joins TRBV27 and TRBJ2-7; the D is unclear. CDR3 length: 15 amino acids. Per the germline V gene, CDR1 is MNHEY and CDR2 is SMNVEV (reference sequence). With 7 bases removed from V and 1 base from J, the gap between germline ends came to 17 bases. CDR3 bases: TGTGCCAGCACCCGCTCGGGCAGGCCTTCCTACGAGCAGTACTTC. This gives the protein CASTRSGRPSYEQYF.

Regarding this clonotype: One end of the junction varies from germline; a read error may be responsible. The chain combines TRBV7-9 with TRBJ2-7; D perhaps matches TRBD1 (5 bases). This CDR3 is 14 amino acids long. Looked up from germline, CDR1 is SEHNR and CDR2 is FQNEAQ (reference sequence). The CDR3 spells CTSSPLDRTYEQYF. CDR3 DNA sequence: TGTACCAGCAGCCCGCTTGACAGAACCTACGAGCAGTACTTC.

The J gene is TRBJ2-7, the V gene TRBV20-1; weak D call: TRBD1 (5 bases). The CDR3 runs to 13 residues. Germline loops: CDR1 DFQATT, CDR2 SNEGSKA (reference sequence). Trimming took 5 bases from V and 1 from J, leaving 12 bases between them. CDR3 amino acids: CSAPVDTSYEQYF. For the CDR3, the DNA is TGCAGTGCTCCGGTGGACACGTCCTACGAGCAGTACTTC.

CDR3 amino acids: CASSSKVRVETQYF. In DNA, the CDR3 is TGTGCCAGCAGCTCGAAGGTACGGGTTGAGACCCAGTACTTC. V usage is TRBV7-2 and J usage is TRBJ2-5; D is unresolved. This CDR3 comprises 14 residues. Germline lookup yields CDR1 SGHTA and CDR2 FQGNSA. Trimming shortened V by 4 bases and J by 5 bases, and 14 bases separated the two germline ends.

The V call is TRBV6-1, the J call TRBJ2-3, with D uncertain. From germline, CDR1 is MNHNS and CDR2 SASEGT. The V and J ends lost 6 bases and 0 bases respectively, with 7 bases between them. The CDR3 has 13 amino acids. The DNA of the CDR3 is TGTGCCAGCAGGATGATGAGCACAGATACGCAGTATTTT. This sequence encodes CASRMMSTDTQYF.

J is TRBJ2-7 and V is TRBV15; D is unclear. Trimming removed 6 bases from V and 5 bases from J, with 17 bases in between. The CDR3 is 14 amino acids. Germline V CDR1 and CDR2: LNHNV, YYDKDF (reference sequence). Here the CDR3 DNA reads TGTGCCACCAGGCCGAGGACGGGCCGGGACGAGCAGTACTTC. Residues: CATRPRTGRDEQYF.

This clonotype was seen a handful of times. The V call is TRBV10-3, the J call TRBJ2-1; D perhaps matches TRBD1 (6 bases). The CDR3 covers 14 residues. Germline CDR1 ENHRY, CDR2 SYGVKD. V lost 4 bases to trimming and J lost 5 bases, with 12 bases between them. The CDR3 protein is CAISGGRENNEQFF. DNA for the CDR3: TGTGCCATCAGTGGGGGGCGCGAGAACAATGAGCAGTTCTTC.

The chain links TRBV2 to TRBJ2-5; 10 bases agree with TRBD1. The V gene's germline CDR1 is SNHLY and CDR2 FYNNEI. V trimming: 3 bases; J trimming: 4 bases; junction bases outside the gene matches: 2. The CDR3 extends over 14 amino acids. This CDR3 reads CASSDRTGGETQYF. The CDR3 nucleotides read TGTGCCAGCAGTGACCGGACAGGGGGAGAGACCCAGTACTTC.

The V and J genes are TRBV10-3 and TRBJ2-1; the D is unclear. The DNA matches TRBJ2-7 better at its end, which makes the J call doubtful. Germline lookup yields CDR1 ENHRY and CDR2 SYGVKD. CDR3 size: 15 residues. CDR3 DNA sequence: TGTGCCATCAGTGAGGGCGAGAGCTCCTACAATGAGCAGTACTTC. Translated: CAISEGESSYNEQYF.

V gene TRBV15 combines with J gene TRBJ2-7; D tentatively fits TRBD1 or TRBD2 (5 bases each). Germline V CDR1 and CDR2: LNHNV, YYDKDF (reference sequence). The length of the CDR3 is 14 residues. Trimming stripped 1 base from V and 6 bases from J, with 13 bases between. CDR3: CATSRAASGSEQYF. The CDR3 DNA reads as TGTGCCACCAGCAGAGCAGCATCAGGGAGCGAGCAGTACTTC.

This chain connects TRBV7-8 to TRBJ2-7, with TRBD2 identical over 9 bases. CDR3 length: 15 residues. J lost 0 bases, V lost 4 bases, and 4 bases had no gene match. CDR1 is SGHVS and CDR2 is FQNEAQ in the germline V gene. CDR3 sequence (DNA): TGTGCCAGCAGCTCCGGACTAGCGAACTCCTACGAGCAGTACTTC. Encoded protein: CASSSGLANSYEQYF.